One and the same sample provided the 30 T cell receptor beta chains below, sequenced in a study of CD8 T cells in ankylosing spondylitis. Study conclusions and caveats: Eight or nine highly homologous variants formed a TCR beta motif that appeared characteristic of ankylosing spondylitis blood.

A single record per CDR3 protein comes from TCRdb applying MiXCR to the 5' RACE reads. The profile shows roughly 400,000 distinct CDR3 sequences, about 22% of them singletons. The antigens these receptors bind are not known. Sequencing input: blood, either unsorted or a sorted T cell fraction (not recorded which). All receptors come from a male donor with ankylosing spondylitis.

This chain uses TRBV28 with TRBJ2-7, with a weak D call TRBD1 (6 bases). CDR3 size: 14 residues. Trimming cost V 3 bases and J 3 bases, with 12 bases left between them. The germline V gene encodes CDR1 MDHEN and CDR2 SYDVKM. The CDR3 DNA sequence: TGTGCCAGCAGTTTCAGACAGGATTTCTACGAGCAGTACTTC. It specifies CASSFRQDFYEQYF.

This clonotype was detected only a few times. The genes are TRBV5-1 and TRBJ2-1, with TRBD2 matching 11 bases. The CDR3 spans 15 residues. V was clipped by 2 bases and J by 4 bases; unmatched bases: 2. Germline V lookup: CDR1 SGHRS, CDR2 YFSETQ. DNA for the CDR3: TGCGCCAGCAGCTTTACTAGCGGGGGTTACAATGAGCAGTTCTTC. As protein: CASSFTSGGYNEQFF.

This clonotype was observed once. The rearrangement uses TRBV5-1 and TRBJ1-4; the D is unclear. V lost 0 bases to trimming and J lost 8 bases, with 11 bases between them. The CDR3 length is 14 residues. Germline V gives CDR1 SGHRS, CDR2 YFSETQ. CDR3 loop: CASSLEDYREKLFF. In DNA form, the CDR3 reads TGCGCCAGCAGCTTGGAAGATTATAGGGAAAAACTGTTTTTT.

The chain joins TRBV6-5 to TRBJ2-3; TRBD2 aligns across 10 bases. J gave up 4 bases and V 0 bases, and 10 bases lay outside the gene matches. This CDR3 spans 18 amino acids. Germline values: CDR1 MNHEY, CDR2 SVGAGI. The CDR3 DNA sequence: TGTGCCAGCAGTTACTCGAGGGCTAGCGGGAGTACCGCAGATACGCAGTATTTT. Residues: CASSYSRASGSTADTQYF.

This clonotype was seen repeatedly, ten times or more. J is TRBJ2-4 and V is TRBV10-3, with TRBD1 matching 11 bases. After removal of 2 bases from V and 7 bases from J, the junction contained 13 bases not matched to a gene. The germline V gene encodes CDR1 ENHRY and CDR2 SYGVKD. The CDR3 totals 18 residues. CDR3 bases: TGTGCCATCAGTGAGCGATACTCGGTGGGACAGGGGGGGAACATTCAGTACTTC. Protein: CAISERYSVGQGGNIQYF.

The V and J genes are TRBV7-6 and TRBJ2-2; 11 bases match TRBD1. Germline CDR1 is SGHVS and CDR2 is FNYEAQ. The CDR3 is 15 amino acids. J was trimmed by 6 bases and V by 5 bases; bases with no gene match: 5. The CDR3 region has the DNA TGTGCCAGCAGCCCGGGACAGGGGGTTTCCGGGGAGCTGTTTTTT. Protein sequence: CASSPGQGVSGELFF.

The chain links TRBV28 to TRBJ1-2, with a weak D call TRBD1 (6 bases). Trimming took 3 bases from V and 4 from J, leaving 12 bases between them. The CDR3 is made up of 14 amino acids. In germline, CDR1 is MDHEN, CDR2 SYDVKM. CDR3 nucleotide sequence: TGTGCCAGCAGTTTGGGGGCGTCCAGCTATGGCTACACCTTC. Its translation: CASSLGASSYGYTF.

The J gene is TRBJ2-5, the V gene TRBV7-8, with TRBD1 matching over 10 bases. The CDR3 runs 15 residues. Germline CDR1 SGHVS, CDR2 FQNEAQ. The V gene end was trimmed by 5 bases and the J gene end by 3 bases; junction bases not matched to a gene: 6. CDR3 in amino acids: CASSDRDRGEETQYF. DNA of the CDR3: TGTGCCAGCAGCGACCGGGACAGGGGAGAAGAGACCCAGTACTTC.

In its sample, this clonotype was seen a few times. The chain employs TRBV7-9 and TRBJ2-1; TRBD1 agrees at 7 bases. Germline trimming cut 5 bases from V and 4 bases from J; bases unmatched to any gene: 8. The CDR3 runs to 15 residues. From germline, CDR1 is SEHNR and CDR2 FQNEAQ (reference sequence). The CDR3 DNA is TGTGCCAGCAGCAGAACCGGGACAGATTACAATGAGCAGTTCTTC. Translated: CASSRTGTDYNEQFF.

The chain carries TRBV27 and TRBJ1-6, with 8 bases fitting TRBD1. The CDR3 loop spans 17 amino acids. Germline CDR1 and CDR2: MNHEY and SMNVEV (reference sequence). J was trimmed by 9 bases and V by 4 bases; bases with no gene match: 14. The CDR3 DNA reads TGTGCCAGCAGTTGGGGGCGCCCAGGGGGCTTCGGTTCACCCCTCCACTTT. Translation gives CASSWGRPGGFGSPLHF.

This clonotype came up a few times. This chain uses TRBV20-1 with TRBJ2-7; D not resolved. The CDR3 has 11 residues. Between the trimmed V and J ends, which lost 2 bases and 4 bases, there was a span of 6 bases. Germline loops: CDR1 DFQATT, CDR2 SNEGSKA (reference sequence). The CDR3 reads CSARRQYEQYF. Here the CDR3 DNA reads TGCAGTGCTAGACGGCAATACGAGCAGTACTTC.

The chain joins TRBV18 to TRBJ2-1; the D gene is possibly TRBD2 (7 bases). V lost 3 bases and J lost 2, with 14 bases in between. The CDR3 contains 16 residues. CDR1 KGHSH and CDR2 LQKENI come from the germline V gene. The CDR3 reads CASSPLGGGTYNEQFF. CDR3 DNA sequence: TGTGCCAGCTCACCTCTAGGGGGGGGTACCTACAATGAGCAGTTCTTC.

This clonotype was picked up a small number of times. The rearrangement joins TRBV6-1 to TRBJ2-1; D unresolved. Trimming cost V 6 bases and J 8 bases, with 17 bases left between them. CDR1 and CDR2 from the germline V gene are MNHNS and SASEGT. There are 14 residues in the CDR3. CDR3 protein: CASSRPLRLHEQFF. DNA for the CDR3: TGTGCCAGCAGCCGTCCCTTGCGTTTGCATGAGCAGTTCTTC.

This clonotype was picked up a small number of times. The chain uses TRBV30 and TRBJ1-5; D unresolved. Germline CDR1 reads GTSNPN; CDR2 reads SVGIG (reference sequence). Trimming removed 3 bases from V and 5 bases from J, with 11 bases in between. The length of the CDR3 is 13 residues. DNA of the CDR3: TGTGCCTGGAGACCCGGGCGCGATCAGCCCCAGCATTTT. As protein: CAWRPGRDQPQHF. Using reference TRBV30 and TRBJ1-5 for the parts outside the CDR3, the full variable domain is SQTIHQWPATLVQPVGSPLSLECTVEGTSNPNLYWYRQAAGRGLQLLFYSVGIGQISSEVPQNLSASRPQDRQFILSSKKLLLSDSGFYLCAWRPGRDQPQHFGDGTRLSIL.

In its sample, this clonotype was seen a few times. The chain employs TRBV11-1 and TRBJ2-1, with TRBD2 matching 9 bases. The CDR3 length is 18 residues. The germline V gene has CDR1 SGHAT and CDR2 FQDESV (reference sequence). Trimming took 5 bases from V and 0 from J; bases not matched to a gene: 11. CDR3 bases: TGTGCCAGCAGCGGGACCGGGACTAGCCTAACCTCCTACAATGAGCAGTTCTTC. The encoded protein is CASSGTGTSLTSYNEQFF. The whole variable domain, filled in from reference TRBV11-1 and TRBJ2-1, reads EAEVAQSPRYKITEKSQAVAFWCDPISGHATLYWYRQILGQGPELLVQFQDESVVDDSQLPKDRFSAERLKGVDSTLKIQPAELGDSAMYLCASSGTGTSLTSYNEQFFGPGTRLTVL.

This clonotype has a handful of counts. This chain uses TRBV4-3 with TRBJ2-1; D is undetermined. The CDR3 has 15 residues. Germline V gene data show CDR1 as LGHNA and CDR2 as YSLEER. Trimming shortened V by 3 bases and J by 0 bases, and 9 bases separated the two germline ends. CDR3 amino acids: CASSQSRSSYNEQFF. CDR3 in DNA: TGCGCCAGCAGCCAGAGTCGTAGCTCCTACAATGAGCAGTTCTTC.

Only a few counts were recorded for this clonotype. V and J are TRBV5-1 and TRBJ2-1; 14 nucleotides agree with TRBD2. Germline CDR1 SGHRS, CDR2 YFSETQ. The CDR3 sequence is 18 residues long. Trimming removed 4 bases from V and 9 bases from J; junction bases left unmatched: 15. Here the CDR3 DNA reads TGCGCCAGCAGCGAATCCTTTGGACTAGCGGGAGGTGCACCTGAGCAGTTCTTC. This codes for CASSESFGLAGGAPEQFF.

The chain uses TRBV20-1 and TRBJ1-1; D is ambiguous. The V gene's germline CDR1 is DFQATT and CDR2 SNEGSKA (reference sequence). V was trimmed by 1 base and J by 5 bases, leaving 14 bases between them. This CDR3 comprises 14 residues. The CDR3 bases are TGCAGTGCTAGAGTCGGGTACGTAGGGACTGAAGCTTTCTTT. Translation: CSARVGYVGTEAFF.

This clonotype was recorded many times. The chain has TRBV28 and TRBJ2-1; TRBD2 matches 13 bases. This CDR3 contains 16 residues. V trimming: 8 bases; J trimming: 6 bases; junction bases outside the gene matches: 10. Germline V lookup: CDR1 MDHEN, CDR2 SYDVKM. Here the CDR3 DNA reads TGTGCCAGCCATAGTGGACTAGCGGGAGTCGGCAATGAGCAGTTCTTC. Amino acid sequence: CASHSGLAGVGNEQFF. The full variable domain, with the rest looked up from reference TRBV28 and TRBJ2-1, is DVKVTQSSRYLVKRTGEKVFLECVQDMDHENMFWYRQDPGLGLRLIYFSYDVKMKEKGDIPEGYSVSREKKERFSLILESASTNQTSMYLCASHSGLAGVGNEQFFGPGTRLTVL.

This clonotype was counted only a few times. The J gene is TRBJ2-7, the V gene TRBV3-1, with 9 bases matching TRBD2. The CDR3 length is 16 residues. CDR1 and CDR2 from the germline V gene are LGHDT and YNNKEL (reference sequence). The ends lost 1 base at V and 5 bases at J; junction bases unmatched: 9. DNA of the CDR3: TGTGCCAGCAGCCAAGGGTTAGCGGGAGTCGGAGACGAGCAGTACTTC. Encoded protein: CASSQGLAGVGDEQYF.

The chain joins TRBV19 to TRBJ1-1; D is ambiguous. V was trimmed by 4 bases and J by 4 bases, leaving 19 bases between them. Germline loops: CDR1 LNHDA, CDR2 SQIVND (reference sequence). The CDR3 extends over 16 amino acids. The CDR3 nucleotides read TGTGCCAGTAGTACGAATCCGGAACCTTGGGGCACTGAAGCTTTCTTT. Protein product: CASSTNPEPWGTEAFF.

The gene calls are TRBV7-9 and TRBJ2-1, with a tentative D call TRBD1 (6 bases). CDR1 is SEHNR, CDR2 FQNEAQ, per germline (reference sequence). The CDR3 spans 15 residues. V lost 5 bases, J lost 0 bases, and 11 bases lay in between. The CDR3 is CASSGRGSSYNEQFF. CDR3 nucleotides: TGTGCCAGCAGCGGTAGGGGGAGCTCCTACAATGAGCAGTTCTTC.

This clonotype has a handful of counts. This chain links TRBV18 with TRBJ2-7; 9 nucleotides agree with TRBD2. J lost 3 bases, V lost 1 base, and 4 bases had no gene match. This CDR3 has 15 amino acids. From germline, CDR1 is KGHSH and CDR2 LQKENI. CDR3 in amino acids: CASSPLAGVVYEQYF. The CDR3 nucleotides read TGTGCCAGCTCACCACTAGCGGGAGTCGTCTACGAGCAGTACTTC.

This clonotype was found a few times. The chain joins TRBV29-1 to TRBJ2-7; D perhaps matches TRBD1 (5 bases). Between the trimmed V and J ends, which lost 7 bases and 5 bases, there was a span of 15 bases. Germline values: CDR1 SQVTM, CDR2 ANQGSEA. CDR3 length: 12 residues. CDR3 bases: TGCAGCGCCCAACTTGACAGTCACGAGCAGTACTTC. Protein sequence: CSAQLDSHEQYF.

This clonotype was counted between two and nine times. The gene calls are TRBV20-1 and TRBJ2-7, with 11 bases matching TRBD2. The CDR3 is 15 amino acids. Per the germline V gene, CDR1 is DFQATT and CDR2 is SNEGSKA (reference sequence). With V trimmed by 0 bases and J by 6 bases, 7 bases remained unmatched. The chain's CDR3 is CSARDRAGLAVEQYF. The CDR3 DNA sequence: TGCAGTGCTAGAGATAGGGCGGGACTAGCGGTCGAGCAGTACTTC.

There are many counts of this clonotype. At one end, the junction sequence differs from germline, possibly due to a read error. The CDR3 spells CASSFSTDTQYF. Here the CDR3 DNA reads TGTGCCAGCAGTTTCTCCACAGATACGCAGTATTTT. The V call is TRBV5-1, the J call TRBJ2-3; the D is unclear. Germline CDR1 reads SGHRS; CDR2 reads YFSETQ. The CDR3 totals 12 residues.

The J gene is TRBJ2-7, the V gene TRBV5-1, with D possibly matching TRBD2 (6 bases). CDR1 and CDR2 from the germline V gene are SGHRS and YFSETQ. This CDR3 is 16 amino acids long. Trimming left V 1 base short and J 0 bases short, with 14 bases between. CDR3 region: CASSLTSSASSYEQYF. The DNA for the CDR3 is TGCGCCAGCAGCTTGACCTCTAGCGCAAGCTCCTACGAGCAGTACTTC.

The CDR3 coding sequence is TGTGCCAGCAACTTTTTGGTAGTCGGCAATGAGCAGTTCTTC. The encoded protein is CASNFLVVGNEQFF. The V call is TRBV7-2, the J call TRBJ2-1; D gene uncertain. From germline, CDR1 is SGHTA and CDR2 FQGNSA. The CDR3 covers 14 residues. The ends were cut back, 7 bases at V and 6 bases at J, with 16 bases in the middle.

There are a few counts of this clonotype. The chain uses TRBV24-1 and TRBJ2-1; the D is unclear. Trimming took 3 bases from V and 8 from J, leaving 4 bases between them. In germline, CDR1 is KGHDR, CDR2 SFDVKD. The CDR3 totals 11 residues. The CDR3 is CATSDRDEQFF. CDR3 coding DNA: TGTGCCACCAGTGATCGTGATGAGCAGTTCTTC.

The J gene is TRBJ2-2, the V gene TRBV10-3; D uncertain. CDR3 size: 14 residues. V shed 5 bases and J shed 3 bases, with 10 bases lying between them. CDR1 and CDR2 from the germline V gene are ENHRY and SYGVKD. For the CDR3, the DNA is TGTGCCATCAGTCCGATAGGAGACACCGGGGAGCTGTTTTTT. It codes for CAISPIGDTGELFF.